A selection of T cell receptor beta chains follows, all from one sample in a study of blood T cell repertoires in COVID-19. TCRdb's table, derived via immunoSEQ multiplex PCR, lists solely in-frame clones and lacks some. The sample shows 100,000 to 150,000 clones, 86% of them seen only once. The specimen sequenced was PBMCs or T cells enriched from blood (not recorded which). The receptors come from a woman aged 50 to 65 who had recovered from COVID-19. The CDR3 runs from the conserved cysteine through the conserved F or W. The D gene is left open where the match is weak. The size field is filled for only some rows; it gives once, few, many or a size class.

CDR3aa: CASRFSGALGNEQFF
CDR3nt: TGTGCCAGCAGGTTTAGCGGGGCTTTAGGCAATGAGCAGTTCTTC
j_gene: TRBJ2-1
abundance: .
v_gene: TRBV7-9
d_gene: TRBD2

CDR3aa: CASSQATGRSGEQFF
CDR3nt: TGTGCCAGCAGCCAAGCTACAGGGAGATCAGGTGAGCAGTTCTTC
j_gene: TRBJ2-1
abundance: .
v_gene: TRBV3-1/TRBV3-2
d_gene: .

CDR3aa: CASSPGTHSGNTIYF
CDR3nt: TGTGCCAGCAGTCCCGGGACTCATTCTGGAAACACCATATATTTT
j_gene: TRBJ1-3
abundance: .
v_gene: TRBV2
d_gene: .

CDR3aa: CSTSGTGELFF
CDR3nt: .
j_gene: TRBJ2-2
abundance: once
v_gene: TRBV20-1
d_gene: .

CDR3aa: CASRLAGGSTDTQYF
CDR3nt: TGTGCCAGCAGACTAGCGGGGGGGAGCACAGATACGCAGTATTTT
j_gene: TRBJ2-3
abundance: .
v_gene: TRBV6-6
d_gene: TRBD2

CDR3aa: CAISADRDEQYF
CDR3nt: TGTGCCATCAGTGCGGACAGGGACGAGCAGTACTTC
j_gene: TRBJ2-7
abundance: once
v_gene: TRBV10-3
d_gene: TRBD1

CDR3aa: CASRPGLPYNEQFF
CDR3nt: TGTGCCAGCAGGCCGGGACTACCCTACAATGAGCAGTTCTTC
j_gene: TRBJ2-1
abundance: .
v_gene: TRBV13
d_gene: TRBD2

CDR3aa: CASSPQHQETQYF
CDR3nt: TGTGCCAGCTCTCCACAGCACCAAGAGACCCAGTACTTC
j_gene: TRBJ2-5
abundance: .
v_gene: TRBV18
d_gene: .

CDR3aa: CASSRGTSGSTDTQYF
CDR3nt: TGTGCCAGCAGTCGGGGGACTAGCGGAAGCACAGATACGCAGTATTTT
j_gene: TRBJ2-3
abundance: once
v_gene: TRBV27
d_gene: TRBD2

CDR3aa: CASSLSQGNTEAFF
CDR3nt: TGTGCCAGCAGTTTATCTCAGGGTAACACTGAAGCTTTCTTT
j_gene: TRBJ1-1
abundance: .
v_gene: TRBV27
d_gene: .

CDR3aa: CASSLFRQTATNEKLFF
CDR3nt: TGCGCCAGCAGCTTGTTCCGACAGACGGCAACTAATGAAAAACTGTTTTTT
j_gene: TRBJ1-4
abundance: .
v_gene: TRBV5-1
d_gene: .

CDR3aa: CASSNRDSGRGGSTF
CDR3nt: TGTGCCAGTAGCAACCGGGACAGCGGTCGTGGAGGTAGCACCTTC
j_gene: TRBJ1-2
abundance: .
v_gene: TRBV19
d_gene: TRBD1

CDR3aa: CATVGQQTEQYF
CDR3nt: TGTGCCACCGTCGGACAGCAAACCGAGCAGTACTTC
j_gene: TRBJ2-7
abundance: .
v_gene: TRBV2
d_gene: .

CDR3aa: CASSHSVSPYNEQFF
CDR3nt: TGTGCCAGCAGCCACTCGGTTTCTCCTTACAATGAGCAGTTCTTC
j_gene: TRBJ2-1
abundance: few
v_gene: TRBV7-3
d_gene: .

CDR3aa: CASSPDSYSNSPLHF
CDR3nt: TGTGCCAGCAGCCCGGACAGTTACTCTAATTCACCCCTCCACTTT
j_gene: TRBJ1-6
abundance: .
v_gene: TRBV11-1
d_gene: .

CDR3aa: CASSWGQEETQYF
CDR3nt: TGTGCCAGCAGCTGGGGACAGGAGGAGACCCAGTACTTC
j_gene: TRBJ2-5
abundance: .
v_gene: TRBV11-2
d_gene: TRBD1

CDR3aa: CASSLDQGPGGYTF
CDR3nt: TGTGCCAGCAGCTTAGATCAGGGTCCTGGTGGCTACACCTTC
j_gene: TRBJ1-2
abundance: .
v_gene: TRBV7-9
d_gene: .

CDR3aa: CASSLTGTGGQIGYNSPLHF
CDR3nt: TGCGCCAGCAGCTTGACCGGGACAGGGGGTCAAATTGGATATAATTCACCCCTCCACTTT
j_gene: TRBJ1-6
abundance: .
v_gene: TRBV5-1
d_gene: TRBD1

CDR3aa: CASRGTGENEQFF
CDR3nt: TGCGCCAGCAGGGGGACAGGGGAGAATGAGCAGTTCTTC
j_gene: TRBJ2-1
abundance: few
v_gene: TRBV5-1
d_gene: TRBD1

CDR3aa: CASSLTPEGGELFF
CDR3nt: TGTGCCAGCAGTTTAACGCCGGAGGGCGGGGAGCTGTTTTTT
j_gene: TRBJ2-2
abundance: .
v_gene: TRBV28
d_gene: .

CDR3aa: CATSIFRGGGTEAFF
CDR3nt: TGTGCCACCAGCATCTTTAGAGGGGGTGGCACTGAAGCTTTCTTT
j_gene: TRBJ1-1
abundance: .
v_gene: TRBV15
d_gene: .

CDR3aa: CASSLEGAYNEQFF
CDR3nt: TGTGCCAGCAGCTTAGAGGGAGCTTACAATGAGCAGTTCTTC
j_gene: TRBJ2-1
abundance: .
v_gene: TRBV11-3
d_gene: .

CDR3aa: CASKGGMEDTEAFF
CDR3nt: TGCGCCAGCAAAGGGGGTATGGAGGACACTGAAGCTTTCTTT
j_gene: TRBJ1-1
abundance: .
v_gene: TRBV5-1
d_gene: .

CDR3aa: CASSRSLSSAYEQYF
CDR3nt: TGTGCCAGCAGCCGTAGTCTCTCATCTGCCTACGAGCAGTACTTC
j_gene: TRBJ2-7
abundance: .
v_gene: TRBV11-1
d_gene: .

CDR3aa: CASSPERGGLPDTQYF
CDR3nt: TGTGCCAGCTCACCAGAGCGGGGGGGCCTCCCAGATACGCAGTATTTT
j_gene: TRBJ2-3
abundance: .
v_gene: TRBV18
d_gene: TRBD2

CDR3aa: CASSQDWAQGGNTIYF
CDR3nt: TGCGCCAGCAGCCAAGATTGGGCCCAGGGAGGAAACACCATATATTTT
j_gene: TRBJ1-3
abundance: .
v_gene: TRBV4-3
d_gene: .

CDR3aa: CASSPPGQGHEQYF
CDR3nt: TGTGCCAGCAGCCCCCCGGGACAGGGCCACGAGCAGTACTTC
j_gene: TRBJ2-7
abundance: .
v_gene: TRBV7-9
d_gene: TRBD1

CDR3aa: CASSRRDREAKNIQYF
CDR3nt: TGTGCCAGCAGTCGTCGGGACAGGGAAGCCAAAAACATTCAGTACTTC
j_gene: TRBJ2-4
abundance: .
v_gene: TRBV6-2/TRBV6-3
d_gene: TRBD1

CDR3aa: CAISDGDRGLDTQYF
CDR3nt: TGTGCCATCAGTGATGGGGACAGGGGGTTAGATACGCAGTATTTT
j_gene: TRBJ2-3
abundance: .
v_gene: TRBV10-3
d_gene: TRBD1